This T cell receptor beta chain was sequenced for a study of blood T cell repertoires in COVID-19. Whole-study context: Samples of COVID-19 (acute and convalescent) were obtained from the United States, Italy and Spain. Sources were T cells, B-cell-depleted T cells, or PBMCs; the material itself was cDNA or gDNA.

Trimming took off 2 bases at V and 3 bases at J, with 7 bases between the two ends. This CDR3 has 13 amino acids. Germline V gene lookup returns CDR1 SEHNR and CDR2 FQNEAQ (reference sequence). Per the original methods: Reference gene primer amplification gave estimated nucleated cell counts. Generated by immunoSEQ multiplex PCR, the TCRdb table keeps only in-frame clones and is missing some. V and J calls and clone size are as listed in that table; D and trimming were resolved from the DNA. The sample includes a few hundred thousand clones, roughly 90% of them seen just once. The specimen was peripheral blood. The gene calls are TRBV7-9 and TRBJ1-2; possible D gene TRBD1, 5 bases. The origin of this receptor is a man aged 35-49 years with acute or convalescent COVID-19. CDR3 loop: CASSLFRDYGYTF. As DNA, the CDR3 is TGTGCCAGCAGCTTATTCAGGGACTATGGCTACACCTTC.